This section outlines one T cell receptor (beta chain) sequence together with its context. An end of the junction does not agree with germline; a read error may underlie this. As originally analysed: The authors estimated nucleated cell counts from reference gene primer amplification. Libraries were prepared by immunoSEQ multiplex PCR; TCRdb keeps only in-frame clonotypes and omits some of them. V, J and clone size reflect that table, while D and trimming were determined from the DNA. The profile covers about 85,000 clones, with less than 85% appearing a single time and approximately 14% taken by the ten largest. The data originate from a study of blood T cell repertoires in COVID-19. Study details: T cells, B-cell-depleted T cells, or PBMCs provided the cDNA or gDNA that served as material.

The CDR3 spans 15 residues. Per germline, CDR1 MNHEY and CDR2 SVGAGI. The clonotype was recovered from a human donor in a cohort sampled during active COVID-19. The chain is built from TRBV6-5 and TRBJ2-5; the match to TRBD2 covers 10 bases. Sequencing was done on a sample of peripheral blood. CDR3 sequence (DNA): TGTGCCAGCAGTTTAGCGGGGGGCCCTCAAGGGACCCAGTACTTC. It yields the protein CASSLAGGPQGTQYF.